This paragraph covers one T cell receptor (beta chain) sequence. At one boundary the junction diverges from the germline segment, which might be a read error. The sample belongs to a study of CD8 T cells in Susac syndrome. Germline V gene data show CDR1 as SQVTM and CDR2 as ANQGSEA. The CDR3 totals 12 residues. With random hexamers, about 0.45 to 1 ug RNA was reverse transcribed. TCRdb re-called the immunoSEQ multiplex PCR reads with MiXCR, one entry per CDR3 protein. The sample yields around 95,000 distinct CDR3 sequences, nearly 97% seen once. The chain recombines TRBV29-1 with TRBJ2-1; D perhaps matches TRBD2 (6 bases). Source material: CD8+ T cells from PBMCs. This receptor was obtained from a human donor with Susac syndrome. This CDR3 is CSVLREAGVLLF. The CDR3 bases are TGCAGCGTACTCAGAGAAGCGGGCGTCCTTCTCTTC.